These T cell receptor beta chains were read from a single sample in a study of blood T cell repertoires in COVID-19. TCRdb's copy holds only in-frame clones and misses some; the assay was immunoSEQ multiplex PCR. The data show just under 85,000 clones, around 80% seen once. The sequencing input was peripheral blood. These receptors came from a woman in her sixties with acute or convalescent COVID-19. CDR3s include the opening cysteine and the closing phenylalanine or tryptophan. A D gene is named only where the DNA matches it firmly. Clone size is not always given. Where it is, it says once, few, many or a class for expanded clones.

>TRBV5-8|TRBJ1-1|NA|NA
TGTGCCAGCAGCTTGGTCCGGGGGGTATCTGAAGCTTTCTTT
CASSLVRGVSEAFF
>TRBV7-9|TRBJ2-5|NA|few
TGTGCCAGCAGGTCAGCGGGCCTGTACCAAGAGACCCAGTACTTC
CASRSAGLYQETQYF
>TRBV30|TRBJ2-6|NA|NA
TGTGCCTGGGGACAGTTATTGTCAGGGGCCAACGTCCTGACTTTC
CAWGQLLSGANVLTF
>TRBV6-5|TRBJ1-1|NA|NA
TGTGCCAGCATAGACTCGAGGAACATGGGCACTGAAGCTTTCTTT
CASIDSRNMGTEAFF
>TRBV12-3/TRBV12-4|TRBJ2-5|NA|NA
TGTGCCAGCAACGACAGAGTTGGAGAGACCCAGTACTTC
CASNDRVGETQYF
>TRBV6-2/TRBV6-3|TRBJ1-6|NA|NA
TGTGCCAGCAGTCGAGACAGAAGCTCCTATAATTCACCCCTCCACTTT
CASSRDRSSYNSPLHF
>TRBV5-1|TRBJ2-7|NA|NA
TGCGCCAGCAGCTATTCTCCGAATGGACAGTCCTACGAGCAGTACTTC
CASSYSPNGQSYEQYF
>TRBV3-1/TRBV3-2|TRBJ2-5|TRBD1|NA
TGTGCCAGCAGCCCTTACAGGGGATCAGAGACCCAGTACTTC
CASSPYRGSETQYF
>TRBV5-1|TRBJ2-1|TRBD2|NA
TGCGCCAGCAGCCCTAGCGGGGGTAGCTCCTACAATGAGCAGTTCTTC
CASSPSGGSSYNEQFF
>TRBV4-3|TRBJ2-1|TRBD2|NA
TGCGCCAGCAGCCAAGATGCTAGCGGGGGGGCCATTGAGCAGTTCTTC
CASSQDASGGAIEQFF
>TRBV3-1/TRBV3-2|TRBJ2-7|TRBD2|NA
TGTGCCAGCAGCCGCCGAGACCTAGCGGGGGCCAGGTACGAGCAGTACTTC
CASSRRDLAGARYEQYF
>TRBV18|TRBJ1-2|TRBD1|NA
TGTGCCAGCTCGCCTACGACAGGGGGTGGCTATGGCTACACCTTC
CASSPTTGGGYGYTF
>TRBV30|TRBJ1-5|NA|NA
TGTGCCTGGAGCTCCCCGGGTCCTATTAGAAACAATCAGCCCCAGCATTTT
CAWSSPGPIRNNQPQHF
>TRBV9|TRBJ2-3|TRBD2|NA
TGTGCCAGCAGCGTAGTAACTAGCGGGACGGCAGATACGCAGTATTTT
CASSVVTSGTADTQYF
>TRBV5-4|TRBJ1-1|NA|once
TGTGCCAGCAGCTTGGAACCCTACAACACTGAAGCTTTCTTT
CASSLEPYNTEAFF
>TRBV11-3|TRBJ2-5|NA|NA
TGTGCCAGCAACCCTGGGCAGGGCGACGGAGAGACCCAGTACTTC
CASNPGQGDGETQYF
>TRBV5-5|TRBJ2-1|TRBD1|NA
TGTGCCAGCAGCTCCGACAGGGGGGGATACAATGAGCAGTTCTTC
CASSSDRGGYNEQFF
>TRBV11-2|TRBJ2-7|TRBD2|NA
TGTGCCAGCAGTACCTCTAGCGGGCAATCCTACGAGCAGTACTTC
CASSTSSGQSYEQYF
>TRBV7-9|TRBJ1-6|NA|once
TGTGCCAGCAGCTTAGAAGCAGGGGCTGGCCGAAGATCACCCCTCCACTTT
CASSLEAGAGRRSPLHF
>TRBV10-3|TRBJ2-2|TRBD2|few
TGTGCCATATTCGCGACTAGCGGGAGGGCCGACGGGGAGCTGTTTTTT
CAIFATSGRADGELFF
>TRBV5-1|TRBJ1-2|NA|once
TGCGCCAGCAGCTCGGGGGGGACGGCCAACTATGGCTACACCTTC
CASSSGGTANYGYTF
>TRBV5-4|TRBJ2-1|NA|NA
TGTGCCAGCAGCTTCGCGGGGAATGAGCAGTTCTTC
CASSFAGNEQFF
>TRBV27|TRBJ1-2|NA|NA
TGTGCCAGCAGTCCGCGGGGTCTTACTAACTATGGCTACACCTTC
CASSPRGLTNYGYTF
>TRBV7-2|TRBJ1-1|TRBD1|few
TGTGCCAGCAGCCGTTTACAGGGGCTGACTGAAGCTTTCTTT
CASSRLQGLTEAFF
>TRBV11-2|TRBJ1-1|TRBD1|NA
TGTGCCAGCAGCTTTCTCCCGGGACAGGGAGACACTGAAGCTTTCTTT
CASSFLPGQGDTEAFF
>TRBV30|TRBJ1-5|NA|NA
TGTGCCTGGAGGGAGCAGGGATCCGGGCCCCAGCATTTT
CAWREQGSGPQHF
>TRBV4-2|TRBJ2-1|TRBD1|NA
TGTGCCAGCAGCCAAGAGGGGACAGGGGGAAGGAGTGAGCAGTTCTTC
CASSQEGTGGRSEQFF
>TRBV7-7|TRBJ2-3|NA|NA
TGTGCTAGCAGCTTGGGCACGTCCACAGATACGCAGTATTTT
CASSLGTSTDTQYF
>TRBV30|TRBJ1-4|NA|NA
TGTGCCTGGAGTGTAGGGGGAGGGAATGAAAAACTGTTTTTT
CAWSVGGGNEKLFF
>TRBV24-1|TRBJ2-3|TRBD2|NA
TGTGCCACCAGCCAAGCGGGGTCGGTAGATACGCAGTATTTT
CATSQAGSVDTQYF
>TRBV30|TRBJ1-2|NA|NA
TGTGCCTGGGGCCGACACGGGGGTGCTAGCTATGGCTACACCTTC
CAWGRHGGASYGYTF
>TRBV27|TRBJ2-7|NA|NA
TGTGCCAGCAGTTTCGGGAGCCCCTACGAGCAGTACTTC
CASSFGSPYEQYF
>TRBV19|TRBJ1-3|TRBD1|NA
TGTGCCAGTAGTGTTGGGACAGGGGTGTCCGGAAACACCATATATTTT
CASSVGTGVSGNTIYF
>TRBV6-5|TRBJ2-2|TRBD1|NA
TGTGCCAGCAGTTACAACAGGGGAAACACCGGGGAGCTGTTTTTT
CASSYNRGNTGELFF
>TRBV7-2|TRBJ1-3|NA|NA
TGTGCCAGCAGCTTAGACAGAGCTGGAAACACCATATATTTT
CASSLDRAGNTIYF
>TRBV7-3|TRBJ1-1|TRBD1|NA
TGTGCCAGCAGCCCAGGGACAGGGGGACGGACTGAAGCTTTCTTT
CASSPGTGGRTEAFF
>TRBV4-2|TRBJ2-1|NA|NA
TGTGCCAGCAGCCAAGATTTGGGGGGGCCTCCCTACAATGAGCAGTTCTTC
CASSQDLGGPPYNEQFF
>TRBV3-1/TRBV3-2|TRBJ1-1|NA|NA
TGTGCCTTCTCGGGACATCCGAACACTGAAGCTTTCTTT
CAFSGHPNTEAFF
>TRBV5-1|TRBJ2-7|TRBD2|NA
TGCGCCAGCAGTTCTAGCGGGAGTTCCGAGCAGTACTTC
CASSSSGSSEQYF
>TRBV6-5|TRBJ1-4|NA|NA
TGTGCCAGCATAGACTCAACTAATGAAAAACTGTTTTTT
CASIDSTNEKLFF
>TRBV5-1|TRBJ1-1|TRBD1|NA
TGCGCCAGCAGCAAGACCGGGACAGGGGCCACTGAAGCTTTCTTT
CASSKTGTGATEAFF
>TRBV7-9|TRBJ1-4|TRBD1|NA
TGTGCCAGCAGCCACCGGGACAGGGACGAAAAACTGTTTTTT
CASSHRDRDEKLFF
>TRBV5-1|TRBJ2-1|NA|NA
TGCGCCAGCGGACATCAAGTAAATGAGCAGTTCTTC
CASGHQVNEQFF
>TRBV11-3|TRBJ2-5|TRBD2|NA
TGTGCCAGCAGCTTACCGGGACTAGCGGGAGGGCCGCAGGAGACCCAGTACTTC
CASSLPGLAGGPQETQYF
>TRBV6-5|TRBJ2-7|NA|NA
TGTGCCTCAGGCCTAGGCGGGCCCGGCCTCTACGAGCAGTACTTC
CASGLGGPGLYEQYF
>TRBV6-6|TRBJ2-7|NA|NA
TGTGCCAGCAGTTACTCGCCAGCCTACGAGCAGTACTTC
CASSYSPAYEQYF
>TRBV4-2|TRBJ2-5|NA|NA
TGTGCCAGCAGCCAAGAAGTAGTCGGGGGGCCGACTAGTCGGCAGGAGACCCAGTACTTC
CASSQEVVGGPTSRQETQYF